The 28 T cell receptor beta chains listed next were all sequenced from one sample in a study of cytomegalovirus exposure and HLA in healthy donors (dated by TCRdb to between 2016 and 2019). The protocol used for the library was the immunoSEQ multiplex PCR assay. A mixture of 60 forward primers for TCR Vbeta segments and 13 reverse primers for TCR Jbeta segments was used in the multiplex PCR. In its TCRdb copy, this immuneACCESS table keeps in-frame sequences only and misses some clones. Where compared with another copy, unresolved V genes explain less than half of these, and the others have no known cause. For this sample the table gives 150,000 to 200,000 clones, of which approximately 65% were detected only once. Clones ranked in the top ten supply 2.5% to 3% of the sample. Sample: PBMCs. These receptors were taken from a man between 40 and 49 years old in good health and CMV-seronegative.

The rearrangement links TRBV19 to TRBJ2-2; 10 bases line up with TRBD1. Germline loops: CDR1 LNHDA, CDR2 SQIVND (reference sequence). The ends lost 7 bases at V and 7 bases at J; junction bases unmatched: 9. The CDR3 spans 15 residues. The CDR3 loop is CASTLGDRGIGELFF. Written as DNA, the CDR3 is TGTGCCAGTACGCTGGGGGACAGGGGAATCGGGGAGCTGTTTTTT.

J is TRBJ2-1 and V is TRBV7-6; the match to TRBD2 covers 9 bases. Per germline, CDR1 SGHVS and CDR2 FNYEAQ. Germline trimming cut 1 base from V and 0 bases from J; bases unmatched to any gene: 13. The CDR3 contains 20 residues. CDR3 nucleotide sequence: TGTGCCAGCAGCTTAGACTCTGAGCGGGAGGTCAGCCTCTCCTACAATGAGCAGTTCTTC. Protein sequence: CASSLDSEREVSLSYNEQFF.

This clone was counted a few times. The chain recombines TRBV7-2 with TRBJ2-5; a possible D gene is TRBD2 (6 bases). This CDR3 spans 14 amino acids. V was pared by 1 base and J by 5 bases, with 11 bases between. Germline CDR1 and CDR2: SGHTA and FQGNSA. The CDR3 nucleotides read TGTGCCAGCAGCTTAGAGAGACTAGTTGAGACCCAGTACTTC. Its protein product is CASSLERLVETQYF.

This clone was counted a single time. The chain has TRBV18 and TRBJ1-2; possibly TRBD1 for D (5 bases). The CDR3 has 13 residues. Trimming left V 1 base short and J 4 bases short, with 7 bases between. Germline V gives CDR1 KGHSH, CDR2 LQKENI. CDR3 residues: CASSPQGLYGYTF. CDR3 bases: TGTGCCAGCTCACCACAGGGACTCTATGGCTACACCTTC.

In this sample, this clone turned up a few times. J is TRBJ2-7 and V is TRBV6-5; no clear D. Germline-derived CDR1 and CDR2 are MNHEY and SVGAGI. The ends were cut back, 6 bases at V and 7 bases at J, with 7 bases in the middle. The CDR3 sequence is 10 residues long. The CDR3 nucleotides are TGTGCCAGCAGCCCATTGGAGCAGTACTTC. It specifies CASSPLEQYF.

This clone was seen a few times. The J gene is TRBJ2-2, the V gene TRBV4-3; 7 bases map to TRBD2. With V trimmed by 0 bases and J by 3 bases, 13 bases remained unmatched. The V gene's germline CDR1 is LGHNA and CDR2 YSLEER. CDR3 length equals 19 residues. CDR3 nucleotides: TGCGCCAGCAGCCAAGATAGTACAGCGGGGTTTACCTACACCGGGGAGCTGTTTTTT. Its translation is CASSQDSTAGFTYTGELFF.

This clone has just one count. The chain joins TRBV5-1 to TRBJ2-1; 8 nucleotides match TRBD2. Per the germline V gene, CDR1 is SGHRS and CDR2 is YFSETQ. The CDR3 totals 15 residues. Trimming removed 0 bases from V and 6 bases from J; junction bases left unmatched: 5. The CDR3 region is CASSLAAGGGNEQFF. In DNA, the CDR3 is TGCGCCAGCAGCTTGGCCGCGGGGGGAGGCAATGAGCAGTTCTTC.

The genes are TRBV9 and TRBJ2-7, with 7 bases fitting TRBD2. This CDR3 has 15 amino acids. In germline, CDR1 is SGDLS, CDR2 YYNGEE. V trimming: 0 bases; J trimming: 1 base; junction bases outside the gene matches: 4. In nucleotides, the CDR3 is TGTGCCAGCAGCGTAGATGGCGGGAGTTCCTACGAGCAGTACTTC. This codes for CASSVDGGSSYEQYF.

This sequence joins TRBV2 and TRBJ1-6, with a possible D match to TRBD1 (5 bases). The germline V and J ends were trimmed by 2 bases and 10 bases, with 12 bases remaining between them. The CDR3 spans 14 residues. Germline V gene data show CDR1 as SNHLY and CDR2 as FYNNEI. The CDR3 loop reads CASSERQGGSPLHF. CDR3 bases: TGTGCCAGCAGTGAACGGCAGGGCGGCTCACCCCTCCACTTT.

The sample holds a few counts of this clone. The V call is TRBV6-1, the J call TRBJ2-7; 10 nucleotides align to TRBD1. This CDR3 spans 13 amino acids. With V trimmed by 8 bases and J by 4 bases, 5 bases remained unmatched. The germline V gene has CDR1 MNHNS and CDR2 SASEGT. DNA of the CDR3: TGTGCCAGCCACCCGGGACAGGGGTACGAGCAGTACTTC. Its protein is CASHPGQGYEQYF.

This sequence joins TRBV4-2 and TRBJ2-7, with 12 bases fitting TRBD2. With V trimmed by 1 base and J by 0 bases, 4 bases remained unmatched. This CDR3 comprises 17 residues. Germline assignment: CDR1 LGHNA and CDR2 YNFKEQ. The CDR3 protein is CASSQGLAGAASYEQYF. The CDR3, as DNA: TGTGCCAGCAGCCAAGGACTAGCGGGGGCCGCCTCCTACGAGCAGTACTTC.

The CDR3 region is CASSPFSSNNSPLHF. The CDR3 region has the DNA TGTGCCAGTAGTCCCTTCTCAAGCAATAATTCACCCCTCCACTTT. The gene calls are TRBV19 and TRBJ1-6; D unclear. The CDR3 extends over 15 amino acids. Trimming stripped 5 bases from V and 5 bases from J, with 13 bases between. Germline CDR1 LNHDA, CDR2 SQIVND (reference sequence).

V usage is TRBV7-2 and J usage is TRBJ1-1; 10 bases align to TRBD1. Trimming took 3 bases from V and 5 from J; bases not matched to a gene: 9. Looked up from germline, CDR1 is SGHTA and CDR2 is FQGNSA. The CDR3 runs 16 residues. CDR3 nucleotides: TGTGCCAGCAGCTTGGCCGGGACAGGGGAAGGAACTGAAGCTTTCTTT. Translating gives CASSLAGTGEGTEAFF.

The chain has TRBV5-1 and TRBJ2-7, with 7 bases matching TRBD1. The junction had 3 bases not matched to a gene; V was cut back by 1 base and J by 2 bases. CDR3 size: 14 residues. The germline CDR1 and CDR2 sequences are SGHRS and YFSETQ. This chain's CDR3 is CASSLPTGTYEQYF. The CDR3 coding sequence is TGCGCCAGCAGCTTGCCGACAGGGACCTACGAGCAGTACTTC.

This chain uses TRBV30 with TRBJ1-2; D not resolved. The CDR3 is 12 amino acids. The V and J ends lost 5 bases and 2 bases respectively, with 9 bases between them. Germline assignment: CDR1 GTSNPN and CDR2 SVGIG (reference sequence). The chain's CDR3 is CAWEDGNYGYTF. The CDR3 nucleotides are TGTGCCTGGGAAGACGGGAACTATGGCTACACCTTC.

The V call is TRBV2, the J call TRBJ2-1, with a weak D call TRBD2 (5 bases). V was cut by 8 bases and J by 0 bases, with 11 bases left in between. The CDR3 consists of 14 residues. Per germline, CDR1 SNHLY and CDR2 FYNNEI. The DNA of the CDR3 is TGTGCCAGCGAACCGGGGTACTCCTACAATGAGCAGTTCTTC. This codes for CASEPGYSYNEQFF.

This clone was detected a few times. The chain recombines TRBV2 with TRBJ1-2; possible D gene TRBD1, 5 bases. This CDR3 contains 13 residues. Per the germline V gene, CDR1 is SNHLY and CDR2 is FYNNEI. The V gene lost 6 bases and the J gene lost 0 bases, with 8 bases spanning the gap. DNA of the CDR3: TGTGCCAGCAGGGGGCAGACTAACTATGGCTACACCTTC. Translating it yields CASRGQTNYGYTF. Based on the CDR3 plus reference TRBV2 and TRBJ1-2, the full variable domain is EPEVTQTPSHQVTQMGQEVILRCVPISNHLYFYWYRQILGQKVEFLVSFYNNEISEKSEIFDDQFSVERPDGSNFTLKIRSTKLEDSAMYFCASRGQTNYGYTFGSGTRLTVV.

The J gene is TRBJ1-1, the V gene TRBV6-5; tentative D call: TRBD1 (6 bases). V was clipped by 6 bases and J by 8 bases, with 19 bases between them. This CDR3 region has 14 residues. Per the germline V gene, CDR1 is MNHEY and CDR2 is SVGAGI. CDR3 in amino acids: CASSPPDSLKEAFF. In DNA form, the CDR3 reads TGTGCCAGCAGCCCCCCGGACAGCCTTAAGGAAGCTTTCTTT.

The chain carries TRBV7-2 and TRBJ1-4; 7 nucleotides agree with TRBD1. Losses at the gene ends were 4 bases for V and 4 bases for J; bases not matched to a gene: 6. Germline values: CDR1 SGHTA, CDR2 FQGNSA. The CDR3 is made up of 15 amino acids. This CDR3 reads CASSSLQGINEKLFF. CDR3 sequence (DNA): TGTGCCAGCAGCTCCCTACAGGGGATTAATGAAAAACTGTTTTTT.

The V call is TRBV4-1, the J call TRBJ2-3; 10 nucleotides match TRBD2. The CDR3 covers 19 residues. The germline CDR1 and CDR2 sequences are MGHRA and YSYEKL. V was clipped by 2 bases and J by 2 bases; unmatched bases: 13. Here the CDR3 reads CASSQRGASGGPNTDTQYF. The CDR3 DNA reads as TGCGCCAGCAGCCAAAGAGGAGCTAGCGGGGGACCTAACACAGATACGCAGTATTTT.

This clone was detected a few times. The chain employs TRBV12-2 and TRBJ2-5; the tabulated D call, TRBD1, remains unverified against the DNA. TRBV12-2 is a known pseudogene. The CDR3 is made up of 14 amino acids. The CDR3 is CAPRGHTPPETQYF. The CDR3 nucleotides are TGTGCACCGCGTGGACACACACCTCCGGAGACCCAGTACTTC.

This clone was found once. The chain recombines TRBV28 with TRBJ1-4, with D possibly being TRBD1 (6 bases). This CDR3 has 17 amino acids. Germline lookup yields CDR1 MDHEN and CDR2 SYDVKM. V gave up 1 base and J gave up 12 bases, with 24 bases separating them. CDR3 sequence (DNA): TGTGCCAGCAGTTTATACATGACAGGCATCGGGCTGAAAGAACTGTTTTTT. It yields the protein CASSLYMTGIGLKELFF.

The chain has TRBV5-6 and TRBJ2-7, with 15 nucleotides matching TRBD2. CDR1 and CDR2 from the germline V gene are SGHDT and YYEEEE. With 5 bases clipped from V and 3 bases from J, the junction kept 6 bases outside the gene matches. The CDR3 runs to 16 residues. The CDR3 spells CASSQGLAGGIYEQYF. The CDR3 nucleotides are TGTGCCAGCAGTCAAGGACTAGCGGGAGGGATCTACGAGCAGTACTTC.

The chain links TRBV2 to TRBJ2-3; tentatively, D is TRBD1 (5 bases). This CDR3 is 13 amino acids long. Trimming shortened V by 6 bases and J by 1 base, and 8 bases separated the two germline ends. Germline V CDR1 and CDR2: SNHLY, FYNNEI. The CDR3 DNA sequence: TGTGCCAGCAGCACACAGGGCACAGATACGCAGTATTTT. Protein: CASSTQGTDTQYF.

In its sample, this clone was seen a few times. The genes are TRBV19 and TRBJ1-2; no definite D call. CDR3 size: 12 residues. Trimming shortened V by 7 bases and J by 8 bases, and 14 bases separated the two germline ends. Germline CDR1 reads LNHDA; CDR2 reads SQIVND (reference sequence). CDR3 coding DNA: TGTGCCAGTACCTCTGCCCGGGTGGGCTACACCTTC. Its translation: CASTSARVGYTF.

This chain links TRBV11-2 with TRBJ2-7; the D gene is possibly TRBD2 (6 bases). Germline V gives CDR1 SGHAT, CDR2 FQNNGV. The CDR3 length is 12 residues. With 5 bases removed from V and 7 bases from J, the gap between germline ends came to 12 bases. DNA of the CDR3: TGTGCCAGCAGCCCCTGGGGAGGTGAGCAGTACTTC. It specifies CASSPWGGEQYF.

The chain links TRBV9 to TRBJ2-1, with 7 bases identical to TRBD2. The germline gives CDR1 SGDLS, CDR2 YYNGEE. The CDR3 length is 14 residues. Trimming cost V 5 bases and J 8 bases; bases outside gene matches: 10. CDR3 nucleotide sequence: TGTGCCAGCAGTAGCGGGCCCCAGATCGATGAGCAGTTCTTC. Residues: CASSSGPQIDEQFF.

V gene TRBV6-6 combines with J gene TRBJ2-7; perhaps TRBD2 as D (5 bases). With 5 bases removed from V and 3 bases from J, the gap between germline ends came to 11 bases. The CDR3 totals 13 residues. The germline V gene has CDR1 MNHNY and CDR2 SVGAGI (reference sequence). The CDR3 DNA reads TGTGCCAGCAGTACCAATGAGGGCTACGAGCAGTACTTC. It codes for CASSTNEGYEQYF.